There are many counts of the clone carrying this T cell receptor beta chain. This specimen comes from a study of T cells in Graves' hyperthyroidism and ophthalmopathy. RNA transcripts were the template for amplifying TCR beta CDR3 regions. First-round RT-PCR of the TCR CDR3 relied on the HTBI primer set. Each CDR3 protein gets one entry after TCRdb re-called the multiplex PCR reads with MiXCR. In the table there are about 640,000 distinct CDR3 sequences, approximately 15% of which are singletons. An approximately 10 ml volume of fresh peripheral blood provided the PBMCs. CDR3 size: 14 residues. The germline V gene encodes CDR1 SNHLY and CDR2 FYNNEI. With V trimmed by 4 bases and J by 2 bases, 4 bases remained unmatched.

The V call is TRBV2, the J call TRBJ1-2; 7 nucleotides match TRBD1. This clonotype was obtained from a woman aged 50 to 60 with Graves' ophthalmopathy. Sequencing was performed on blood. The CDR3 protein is CASSGDRRNYGYTF. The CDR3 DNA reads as TGTGCCAGCAGTGGGGACAGAAGAAACTATGGCTACACCTTC.